This TCR beta chain was found in a study of T cell repertoires in aging, cancer and after chemotherapy. Study-level information: Over several months to years, re-sampled healthy donor repertoires clearly shared clones. Findings and limits, study-wide: Median generation probability rose over the chemotherapy interval in each cancer cohort, suggesting rebound thymic output. Compared with age-matched healthy donors, untreated hematological or solid cancer patients showed higher blood TCR clonality. Immunological memory after chemotherapy cannot be judged from the repertoire data.

A word on this clonotype: Its antigen is undetermined.

A mixed TRB-A/B primer pool amplified rearranged TRB by multiplex touch-down PCR. From the multiplex PCR reads, TCRdb called clonotypes with MiXCR, one entry per CDR3 protein. The repertoire holds 6,000 or so distinct CDR3 sequences, around 38% seen once, with 40% to 45% in the top ten. The template was genomic DNA from peripheral blood, not RNA. This TCR came from a human donor in good health. Sequenced sample: blood.

CDR3 bases: TGTGCCAGCAGCCAAGAGGAGGCGGGGCGCACAGATACGCAGTATTTT. This sequence encodes CASSQEEAGRTDTQYF. V usage is TRBV6-5 and J usage is TRBJ2-3; D may be TRBD2 (6 bases). Trimming took 6 bases from V and 1 from J, leaving 17 bases between them. This CDR3 region has 16 residues. The V gene's germline CDR1 is MNHEY and CDR2 SVGAGI.